This paragraph covers one T cell receptor beta chain sequence. This specimen belongs to a study of control samples from healthy donors and cancer patients. Sequencing used immunoSEQ multiplex PCR; TCRdb keeps in-frame clones, though not all of them. This sample carries tens of thousands of clones, around 84% of them seen once, and the ten largest clones take around 3%. The specimen sequenced was PBMCs. This receptor was identified in a woman in her forties or fifties with lung cancer.

The CDR3, as DNA: TGTGCCAGTAGTATGGGAGTAGGGGGGCGAGAGACCCAGTACTTC. Amino acid sequence: CASSMGVGGRETQYF. This chain links TRBV19 with TRBJ2-5; D may be TRBD1 or TRBD2 (6 bases each). Trimming took off 3 bases at V and 4 bases at J, with 15 bases between the two ends. The CDR3 covers 15 residues. Germline values: CDR1 LNHDA, CDR2 SQIVND (reference sequence).